This T cell receptor beta chain was sequenced for a study of blood T cell repertoires in COVID-19. Study information: Researchers got acute and convalescent COVID-19 samples from the United States, Italy and Spain.

In the study's own analysis: Counts of nucleated cells, estimated from reference gene primer amplification, were obtained. The method was immunoSEQ multiplex PCR; TCRdb's version includes in-frame clones alone and lacks a portion of them. V and J calls and clone size come straight from that table; D and trimming were deduced from the DNA. Of about 430,000 clones in the sample, approximately 90% were seen once. Study members were between roughly 18 and 100 years old and lived in approximately 25 US regions. All exposed participants met a person with COVID-19 within 2 weeks before entering the study. Germline CDR1 SGHVS, CDR2 FQNEAQ. V was pared by 5 bases and J by 7 bases, with 18 bases between. The CDR3 totals 15 residues.

The specimen sequenced was PBMCs or T cells enriched from blood (not recorded which). The rearrangement uses TRBV7-8 and TRBJ2-1, with D possibly TRBD2 on 5 matching bases. The receptor comes from a woman between 18 and 29 years old who had been exposed to COVID-19. The CDR3 nucleotides are TGTGCCAGCAGCCCTTGGACCACGGGCGGGAATGAGCAGTTCTTC. Its protein is CASSPWTTGGNEQFF.